These 27 T cell receptor beta chains came from one sample sequenced in a study of blood T cell repertoires in COVID-19. Libraries were prepared by immunoSEQ multiplex PCR; TCRdb keeps only in-frame clonotypes and omits some of them. The data contain about 120,000 clones, approximately 87% of them singletons. Sequencing was performed on peripheral blood. The receptors were sampled from a woman aged 50 to 60 with acute or convalescent COVID-19.

The V and J genes are TRBV11-2 and TRBJ1-1; D unresolved. Trimming took off 4 bases at V and 5 bases at J, with 17 bases between the two ends. Germline-derived CDR1 and CDR2 are SGHAT and FQNNGV. This CDR3 spans 15 amino acids. This chain's CDR3 is CASSSPLTWATEAFF. The DNA of the CDR3 is TGTGCCAGCAGCTCCCCCCTAACCTGGGCGACTGAAGCTTTCTTT.

CDR3 sequence reads: CAWSVARPADTQYF. The CDR3 coding sequence is TGTGCCTGGAGTGTAGCGCGGCCGGCAGATACGCAGTATTTT. The chain uses TRBV30 and TRBJ2-3; no clear D gene. CDR1 is GTSNPN, CDR2 SVGIG, per germline (reference sequence). The CDR3 sequence is 14 residues long. Trimming removed 0 bases from V and 4 bases from J, with 11 bases in between.

The V call is TRBV18, the J call TRBJ1-1; 7 nucleotides line up with TRBD1. This CDR3 region has 16 residues. The germline CDR1 and CDR2 sequences are KGHSH and LQKENI. After removal of 6 bases from V and 0 bases from J, the junction contained 10 bases not matched to a gene. DNA for the CDR3: TGTGCCAGCTCGCCCGGAAGGGGGCAAATGAACACTGAAGCTTTCTTT. This encodes CASSPGRGQMNTEAFF.

The chain carries TRBV11-3 and TRBJ1-1; unclear D gene. Germline CDR1 and CDR2: SGHNT and YENEEA. The CDR3 loop spans 12 amino acids. Trimming took off 2 bases at V and 7 bases at J, with 8 bases between the two ends. The CDR3, as DNA: TGTGCCAGCAGCTTAACCCGGAGTGAAGCTTTCTTT. It translates to CASSLTRSEAFF.

V usage is TRBV3-1 (or the pseudogene TRBV3-2) and J usage is TRBJ2-7; no definite D call. The V end lost 5 bases, the J end lost 1 base, and 6 bases lay between the germline ends. The V gene's germline CDR1 is LGHDT and CDR2 YNNKEL (reference sequence). CDR3 size: 12 residues. CDR3 DNA: TGTGCCAGCAGCACTCGGTCCTACGAGCAGTACTTC. This translates into CASSTRSYEQYF.

The rearrangement joins TRBV5-4 to TRBJ2-5, with 12 bases lining up with TRBD1. The CDR3 runs to 16 residues. CDR1 is SGHNT and CDR2 is YYREEE in the germline V gene (reference sequence). The junction had 9 bases not matched to a gene; V was cut back by 4 bases and J by 5 bases. CDR3 coding DNA: TGTGCCAGCAGCGACCGGGACAGGGGGCGCGGGGAGACCCAGTACTTC. Its protein product is CASSDRDRGRGETQYF.

V gene TRBV7-9 combines with J gene TRBJ2-5; TRBD2 aligns across 7 bases. V shed 3 bases, J shed 1 base, and the junction held 2 bases outside the gene matches. CDR3 length: 14 residues. Germline V gene data show CDR1 as SEHNR and CDR2 as FQNEAQ (reference sequence). CDR3 DNA sequence: TGTGCCAGCAGCTTGATAGCGGGCCAAGAGACCCAGTACTTC. This translates into CASSLIAGQETQYF.

V and J are TRBV9 and TRBJ1-1, with 7 bases fitting TRBD1. Per germline, CDR1 SGDLS and CDR2 YYNGEE. Losses at the gene ends were 2 bases for V and 4 bases for J; bases not matched to a gene: 8. The CDR3 spans 15 residues. CDR3 sequence reads: CASSVPPGGGTEAFF. CDR3 sequence (DNA): TGTGCCAGCAGCGTCCCCCCAGGGGGAGGCACTGAAGCTTTCTTT.

This rearrangement joins TRBV20-1 to TRBJ1-5; 7 bases are a match to TRBD1. Germline V gene sequence: CDR1 DFQATT, CDR2 SNEGSKA (reference sequence). The CDR3 has 14 residues. V was clipped by 3 bases and J by 2 bases; unmatched bases: 4. The CDR3 protein is CSASSTGGNQPQHF. The CDR3 nucleotides are TGCAGTGCTAGTAGTACAGGGGGCAATCAGCCCCAGCATTTT.

The J gene is TRBJ1-3, the V gene TRBV6-2 or TRBV6-3; D unresolved. The CDR3 covers 16 residues. Germline loops: CDR1 MNHEY, CDR2 SVGEGT. V lost 0 bases to trimming and J lost 2 bases, with 11 bases between them. Here the CDR3 DNA reads TGTGCCAGCAGTTACTCGAGGGCGGACGCTGGAAACACCATATATTTT. Encoded protein: CASSYSRADAGNTIYF.

The chain carries TRBV27 and TRBJ2-7; D might be TRBD2 (5 bases). Germline CDR1 reads MNHEY; CDR2 reads SMNVEV (reference sequence). The CDR3 spans 17 residues. V lost 5 bases to trimming and J lost 1 base, with 21 bases between them. CDR3 protein: CASSPHPLVFPSYEQYF. The DNA for the CDR3 is TGTGCCAGCAGTCCGCACCCACTAGTCTTCCCATCCTACGAGCAGTACTTC.

The chain carries TRBV7-2 and TRBJ1-5, with D hard to call. The V and J ends lost 1 base and 7 bases respectively, with 11 bases between them. CDR1 SGHTA and CDR2 FQGNSA come from the germline V gene. The CDR3 extends over 14 amino acids. CDR3 nucleotides: TGTGCCAGCAGCTTAGGGAGACCGGGGCAGCCCCAGCATTTT. Translated, it gives CASSLGRPGQPQHF.

This chain joins TRBV5-4 and TRBJ2-2, with 7 bases identical to TRBD1. CDR1 is SGHNT, CDR2 YYREEE, per germline (reference sequence). The CDR3 length is 16 residues. Trimming took 3 bases from V and 1 from J; bases not matched to a gene: 6. CDR3 nucleotides: TGTGCCAGCAGCTCGTCCCGGGACAGGAACACCGGGGAGCTGTTTTTT. Translating it yields CASSSSRDRNTGELFF.

This sequence joins TRBV28 and TRBJ2-3; D might be TRBD1 (6 bases). Trimming cost V 1 base and J 1 base, with 12 bases left between them. The germline gives CDR1 MDHEN, CDR2 SYDVKM. This CDR3 is built from 16 residues. CDR3 sequence (DNA): TGTGCCAGCAGTTTATACGGCAGGGGTGGCACAGATACGCAGTATTTT. Its translation: CASSLYGRGGTDTQYF.

A single count supports this clone. The rearrangement uses TRBV5-1 and TRBJ2-1; TRBD2 agrees at 7 bases. Germline loops: CDR1 SGHRS, CDR2 YFSETQ. This CDR3 is 16 amino acids long. The V gene end was trimmed by 2 bases and the J gene end by 1 base; junction bases not matched to a gene: 6. CDR3 in amino acids: CASSFPRGDSYNEQFF. DNA for the CDR3: TGCGCCAGCAGCTTCCCACGGGGGGATTCCTACAATGAGCAGTTCTTC.

The chain employs TRBV4-1 and TRBJ2-1, with TRBD1 as a possible D gene (5 bases). The length of the CDR3 is 12 residues. Per germline, CDR1 MGHRA and CDR2 YSYEKL. V shed 1 base and J shed 10 bases, with 8 bases lying between them. CDR3 sequence reads: CASSQGNREQFF. As DNA, the CDR3 is TGCGCCAGCAGCCAAGGCAACAGGGAGCAGTTCTTC.

This clone has just a few counts. The chain links TRBV2 to TRBJ2-5; D ambiguous. Trimming pared 3 bases from V and 3 bases from J, leaving 11 bases between. Germline V gene sequence: CDR1 SNHLY, CDR2 FYNNEI. This CDR3 is 14 amino acids long. Written as DNA, the CDR3 is TGTGCCAGCAGTGATTCGCAGGCAGAAGAGACCCAGTACTTC. This codes for CASSDSQAEETQYF.

V gene TRBV24-1 combines with J gene TRBJ2-5; 12 nucleotides line up with TRBD1. J lost 4 bases, V lost 3 bases, and 8 bases had no gene match. The germline CDR1 and CDR2 sequences are KGHDR and SFDVKD. The length of the CDR3 is 17 residues. DNA of the CDR3: TGTGCCACCAGTGATGACACCGGGACAGGGGGCAGAGAGACCCAGTACTTC. This encodes CATSDDTGTGGRETQYF.

The chain couples TRBV19 to TRBJ1-1, with 8 bases lining up with TRBD1. The V and J ends lost 7 bases and 4 bases, in that order; junction bases with no gene match: 14. CDR1 is LNHDA, CDR2 SQIVND, per germline (reference sequence). The CDR3 runs 16 residues. CDR3 in amino acids: CASMRTGITWGTEAFF. The CDR3 DNA reads as TGTGCCAGTATGAGGACAGGGATTACATGGGGCACTGAAGCTTTCTTT.

The V call is TRBV18, the J call TRBJ1-3; TRBD1 agrees at 7 bases. With V trimmed by 3 bases and J by 0 bases, 2 bases remained unmatched. The length of the CDR3 is 15 residues. Germline CDR1 KGHSH, CDR2 LQKENI. This CDR3 reads CASSPQGDSGNTIYF. In nucleotides, the CDR3 is TGTGCCAGCTCACCTCAGGGGGACTCTGGAAACACCATATATTTT.

The J gene is TRBJ2-1, the V gene TRBV11-2; D remains ambiguous. The CDR3 loop spans 12 amino acids. CDR1 and CDR2 from the germline V gene are SGHAT and FQNNGV. V lost 3 bases to trimming and J lost 2 bases, with 2 bases between them. DNA of the CDR3: TGTGCCAGCAGCTTTACCTACAATGAGCAGTTCTTC. Translated, it gives CASSFTYNEQFF.

The J gene is TRBJ1-2, the V gene TRBV15; 7 bases line up with TRBD1. The germline V gene encodes CDR1 LNHNV and CDR2 YYDKDF (reference sequence). The CDR3 sequence is 15 residues long. V was clipped by 0 bases and J by 8 bases; unmatched bases: 9. CDR3 loop: CATSRDLGGDSGYTF. The CDR3 bases are TGTGCCACCAGCAGAGATCTAGGCGGGGACAGCGGCTACACCTTC.

V and J are TRBV6-2 or TRBV6-3 and TRBJ2-7; the D gene is possibly TRBD2 (5 bases). This CDR3 region has 15 residues. From germline, CDR1 is MNHEY and CDR2 SVGEGT. Deletions cut 4 bases from V and 0 bases from J, with 13 bases between. In DNA, the CDR3 is TGTGCCAGCAGTTTCCGGACGGGGAGCTCCTACGAGCAGTACTTC. This codes for CASSFRTGSSYEQYF.

This chain's CDR3 is CASSYSTGGGGELFF. The DNA for the CDR3 is TGTGCCAGCAGTTACTCGACAGGGGGAGGAGGGGAGCTGTTTTTT. The chain employs TRBV6-5 and TRBJ2-2; 9 bases are a match to TRBD1. Trimming cost V 0 bases and J 8 bases; bases outside gene matches: 4. The CDR3 sequence is 15 residues long. Germline assignment: CDR1 MNHEY and CDR2 SVGAGI.

The chain joins TRBV4-1 to TRBJ2-2; 13 nucleotides align to TRBD2. CDR3 size: 16 residues. Germline V CDR1 and CDR2: MGHRA, YSYEKL. The junction had 6 bases not matched to a gene; V was cut back by 4 bases and J by 7 bases. The chain's CDR3 is CASSLGLAGVGGELFF. Here the CDR3 DNA reads TGCGCCAGCAGCCTCGGACTAGCGGGAGTCGGCGGGGAGCTGTTTTTT.

This sequence joins TRBV4-1 and TRBJ2-7, with no clear D. Trimming shortened V by 2 bases and J by 0 bases, and 23 bases separated the two germline ends. CDR3 length: 19 amino acids. From germline, CDR1 is MGHRA and CDR2 YSYEKL. The CDR3 spells CASSQSSPRSTQSSYEQYF. The CDR3 nucleotides read TGCGCCAGCAGCCAAAGTTCCCCTCGTTCGACTCAGAGCTCCTACGAGCAGTACTTC.

The chain joins TRBV19 to TRBJ1-1, with 9 bases matching TRBD1. V gave up 8 bases and J gave up 3 bases; unmatched junction bases: 4. The CDR3 consists of 13 residues. Germline V lookup: CDR1 LNHDA, CDR2 SQIVND (reference sequence). This chain's CDR3 is CASGQGMYTEAFF. Here the CDR3 DNA reads TGTGCCAGTGGACAGGGGATGTACACTGAAGCTTTCTTT.